The clone carrying this T cell receptor beta chain has only one observation. Its matching antigen is unknown. The sample comes from a study of cytotoxic CD8 clonotypes in ibrutinib-treated CLL. CDR3 size: 12 residues. The germline V gene has CDR1 SNHLY and CDR2 FYNNEI. V lost 6 bases and J 8 bases, leaving 10 bases between the germline ends. The data were produced by immunoSEQ multiplex PCR, yet TCRdb's version contains in-frame clones alone and is incomplete. The top ten clones hold 15% of a sample with roughly 250,000 clones, 70% of them seen once. Whole-study findings and limits: Clonality increased with ibrutinib response but returned toward baseline at progression.

This material consisted of PBMCs, taken after 24 months of ibrutinib treatment. This clonotype was sampled from a human donor with chronic lymphocytic leukemia. The chain links TRBV2 to TRBJ1-4; D possibly corresponds to TRBD1 (5 bases). The CDR3 DNA reads TGTGCCAGCAGGGGGACGGAAGAAAAACTGTTTTTT. Translating gives CASRGTEEKLFF.